Listed below are T cell receptor beta chains from one sample, sequenced in a study of response to subunit inactivated influenza vaccine. TCRdb processed the RT-PCR reads anew with MiXCR; each CDR3 protein has one entry. This sample has hundreds of thousands of distinct CDR3 sequences, with 12% found just once. Sample: PBMCs from blood, taken on the day of vaccination. The receptors derive from a man over 45 who received an inactivated influenza vaccine. Both conserved end residues are part of each CDR3. D genes are given only for firm matches. Clone size is shown for a subset of rows, as once, few, many or a class of expanded clone.

j_gene: TRBJ2-3; d_gene: TRBD2; v_gene: TRBV12-3/TRBV12-4; abundance: few; CDR3nt: TGTGCCAGCAGCCCGACTAGCGGGAGTGGGACAGATACGCAGTATTTT; CDR3aa: CASSPTSGSGTDTQYF
j_gene: TRBJ2-1; d_gene: -; v_gene: TRBV6-2/TRBV6-3; abundance: few; CDR3nt: TGTGCCAGCAGTTGGTATGGGGACGGGAGCAATGAGCAGTTCTTC; CDR3aa: CASSWYGDGSNEQFF
j_gene: TRBJ2-7; d_gene: -; v_gene: TRBV24-1; abundance: few; CDR3nt: TGTGCCACCAGTGATGGCCTCAGAACCCCCTACGAGCAGTACTTC; CDR3aa: CATSDGLRTPYEQYF
j_gene: TRBJ1-5; d_gene: -; v_gene: TRBV19; abundance: few; CDR3nt: TGTGCCAGTAGTAGGGACAATTACAATCAGCCCCAGCATTTT; CDR3aa: CASSRDNYNQPQHF
j_gene: TRBJ2-7; d_gene: TRBD1; v_gene: TRBV7-9; abundance: -; CDR3nt: TGTGCCAGCAGCTCAACCAGGACAGGGGGATTAAGGGACGAGCAGTACTTC; CDR3aa: CASSSTRTGGLRDEQYF
j_gene: TRBJ2-2; d_gene: TRBD2; v_gene: TRBV29-1; abundance: -; CDR3nt: TGCAGCGGGCGGACTAGCGGCACCGGGGAGCTGTTTTTT; CDR3aa: CSGRTSGTGELFF
j_gene: TRBJ2-3; d_gene: TRBD2; v_gene: TRBV7-2; abundance: many; CDR3nt: TGTGCCAGCAGCTTAGTCGGCGGGAGGGATACGCAGTATTTT; CDR3aa: CASSLVGGRDTQYF
j_gene: TRBJ2-1; d_gene: TRBD1; v_gene: TRBV28; abundance: many; CDR3nt: TGTGCCAGCAGTTTGAGCCGGGACAGCCCGAGCAATGAGCAGTTCTTC; CDR3aa: CASSLSRDSPSNEQFF
j_gene: TRBJ2-3; d_gene: -; v_gene: TRBV20-1; abundance: many; CDR3nt: TGCAGTGCTACGAAGAGGGATACGCAGTATTTT; CDR3aa: CSATKRDTQYF
j_gene: TRBJ2-1; d_gene: TRBD2; v_gene: TRBV7-2; abundance: many; CDR3nt: TGTGCCAGCAGCTTGACTAGCGGAAATATATACAATGAGCAGTTCTTC; CDR3aa: CASSLTSGNIYNEQFF
j_gene: TRBJ1-4; d_gene: -; v_gene: TRBV7-8; abundance: many; CDR3nt: TGTGCCAGCAGCCCCCAGAGAGTAATAACTAATGAAAAACTGTTTTTT; CDR3aa: CASSPQRVITNEKLFF
j_gene: TRBJ2-7; d_gene: TRBD1; v_gene: TRBV27; abundance: -; CDR3nt: TGTGCCAGCAGTTTATCCACAGGGGCCAGCGAGCAGTACTTC; CDR3aa: CASSLSTGASEQYF
j_gene: TRBJ2-5; d_gene: -; v_gene: TRBV5-1; abundance: -; CDR3nt: TGCGCCAGCAGCCAAGTCGCAGTGCAAGAGACCCAGTACTTC; CDR3aa: CASSQVAVQETQYF